This T cell receptor (beta chain) comes out of a study of blood T cell repertoires in COVID-19 (TCRdb year 2020). Regarding the complete study: Samples from collaborators originated in the United States, Italy and Spain and spanned both the acute and convalescent phases of COVID-19. The material from the prospective study consisted of cDNA or gDNA derived from T cells, B-cell-depleted T cells, or PBMCs. Subjects who had been exposed to COVID-19, were actively infected with it, or had recovered from it provided the deeply sampled blood TCRbeta repertoires that made up the dataset. A freely available public database, intended as a resource for researchers studying the immune response to SARS-CoV-2, is where the repertoires were released. The samples were drawn from two sources: the first 160 participants of the ongoing ImmuneRACE study, and 1,000 to 1,500 subjects contributed by 6 global collaborators. A de-identified subject ID, COVID-19 status, age in years and sex were almost always included in the sample metadata. HLA class I and class II types, where available, came from metadata supplied by the sample provider rather than from assay-based typing.

TCRbeta CDR3 regions were amplified from genomic DNA by means of the immunoSEQ Assay, a bias-controlled multiplex PCR. The paper's data handling went like this. The number of nucleated cells in each sample was estimated by amplification of reference gene primers within the assay. To quantify the absolute abundance of each unique TCRbeta CDR3 rearrangement, sequence reads were collapsed and filtered. Productive Simpson clonality was computed per sample as the square root of Simpson's diversity index over productive rearrangements. Sourced from immuneACCESS, this table was stored by TCRdb with only in-frame sequences that have V and J called. A share of the clones is absent; for the studies checked, an unresolved V gene accounts for under half, and the remainder has no known explanation. V and J calls and clone size are given by that table; D and trimming were obtained from the DNA. The sample table lists 250,000 to 350,000 clones, around 91% of them with a count of one. Jointly, the top ten make up around an eighth of the sample.

Collaborating institutions collected whole blood in K2EDTA tubes following their own protocols. Collaborator samples were shipped for TCRbeta analysis as frozen whole blood, isolated PBMCs, or DNA extracted from either sample type. The study at large found these results: Clinical and demographic metadata were provided uncurated, with the amount varying by source and participant.

V loses 0 bases, J loses 2 bases, and the germline ends lie 11 bases apart. CDR3 length: 16 amino acids, cysteine to phenylalanine. Only CDR3 DNA is held: 48 bases, read in frame from base 1. The germline V gene encodes CDR1 LGHDT and CDR2 YNNKEL (reference sequence). In the case of this clone: Its antigen is unknown. The input lacks base qualities; no much larger clone sits a single base away.

Recombination linked TRBV3-1 (or the pseudogene TRBV3-2) to TRBJ1-3; the D gene cannot be resolved reliably. Sequencing was performed on peripheral blood. This TCR came from a woman aged 60 to 75 with acute or convalescent COVID-19. The nucleotide sequence reads TGTGCCAGCAGCCAAGATGCGGCGGGGACTGGAAACACCATATATTTT. It encodes CASSQDAAGTGNTIYF.